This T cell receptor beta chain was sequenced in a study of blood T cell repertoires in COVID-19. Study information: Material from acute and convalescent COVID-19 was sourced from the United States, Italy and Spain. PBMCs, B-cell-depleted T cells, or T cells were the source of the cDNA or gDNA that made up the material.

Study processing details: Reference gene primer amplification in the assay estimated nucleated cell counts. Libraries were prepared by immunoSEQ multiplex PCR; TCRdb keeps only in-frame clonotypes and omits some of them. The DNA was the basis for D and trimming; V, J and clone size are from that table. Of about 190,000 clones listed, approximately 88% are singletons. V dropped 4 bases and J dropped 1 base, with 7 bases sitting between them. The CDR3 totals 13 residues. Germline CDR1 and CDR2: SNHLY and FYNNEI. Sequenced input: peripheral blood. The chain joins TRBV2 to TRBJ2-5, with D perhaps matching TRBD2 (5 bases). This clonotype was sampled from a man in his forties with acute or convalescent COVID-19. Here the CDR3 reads CASSGESQETQYF. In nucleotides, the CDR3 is TGTGCCAGCAGTGGGGAGTCCCAAGAGACCCAGTACTTC.